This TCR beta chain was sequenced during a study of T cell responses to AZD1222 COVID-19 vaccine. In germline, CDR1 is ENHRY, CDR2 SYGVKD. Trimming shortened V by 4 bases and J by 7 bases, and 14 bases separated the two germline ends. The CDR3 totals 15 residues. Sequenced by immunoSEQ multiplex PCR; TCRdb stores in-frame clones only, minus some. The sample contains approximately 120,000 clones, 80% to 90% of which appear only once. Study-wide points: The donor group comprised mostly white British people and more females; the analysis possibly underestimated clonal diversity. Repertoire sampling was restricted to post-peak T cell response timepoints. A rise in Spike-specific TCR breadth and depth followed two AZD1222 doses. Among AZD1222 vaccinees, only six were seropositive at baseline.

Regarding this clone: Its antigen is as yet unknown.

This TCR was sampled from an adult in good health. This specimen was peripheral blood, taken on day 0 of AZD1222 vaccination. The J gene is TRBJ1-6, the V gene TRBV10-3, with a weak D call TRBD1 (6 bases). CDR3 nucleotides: TGTGCCATCAGTGCAACACAAGGGGGGAATTCACCCCTCCACTTT. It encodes CAISATQGGNSPLHF.